What follows is one T cell receptor beta chain and its context. Its antigen is as yet unknown. This sample is drawn from a study of T cell responses to AZD1222 COVID-19 vaccine. About the study: The study pooled second doses at about 4 or about 12 weeks. Study-wide results and limits: Close to half of all spike-specific TCRs reportedly target regions of the variants that are unmutated.

Generated by immunoSEQ multiplex PCR, the TCRdb table keeps only in-frame clones and is missing some. Among 100,000 to 120,000 clones listed, approximately 90% were seen once. The CDR3 has 12 residues. CDR1 and CDR2 from the germline V gene are MNHEY and SVGAGI. Deletions cut 8 bases from V and 17 bases from J, with 19 bases between. The receptor was isolated from an adult in good health. Specimen: peripheral blood, collected on day 0 of AZD1222 vaccination. This sequence joins TRBV6-5 and TRBJ1-6; the D gene is possibly TRBD1 (5 bases). The CDR3 sequence: CASRDSSGIIHF. CDR3 bases: TGTGCCAGCCGCGACAGTTCTGGGATTATCCACTTT.